Presented here are 27 T cell receptor beta chains from one specimen sequenced in a study of shared clonotypes between healthy human individuals. The repertoire was sequenced with immunoSEQ multiplex PCR; TCRdb's copy has only in-frame clones and lacks some. This table has over a million clones, around 74% appearing once. The sample taken for sequencing was memory CD4+ T cells sorted from blood. Subset in this sample: CD45RA-negative fraction. The receptor source for this set is a man in his late teens or twenties in good health.

On this clone: With a much larger clone just one base away, this may be a read error. The genes are TRBV2 and TRBJ2-2, with a weak D call TRBD2 (5 bases). The V gene lost 6 bases and the J gene lost 1 base, with 6 bases spanning the gap. There are 13 residues in the CDR3. CDR1 SNHLY and CDR2 FYNNEI come from the germline V gene. CDR3 DNA: TGTGCCAGCAGACGGGGGAACACCGGGGAGCTGTTTTTT. Protein sequence: CASRRGNTGELFF.

The gene calls are TRBV9 and TRBJ2-7, with TRBD2 as a possible D gene (6 bases). V gave up 5 bases and J gave up 3 bases, with 15 bases separating them. Germline CDR1 reads SGDLS; CDR2 reads YYNGEE. The CDR3 is 14 residues long. The CDR3 region has the DNA TGTGCCAGCAGGCGGGACCTTCAGGGCTACGAGCAGTACTTC. Encoded protein: CASRRDLQGYEQYF.

V and J are TRBV28 and TRBJ1-2, with TRBD1 identical over 7 bases. Germline V gene sequence: CDR1 MDHEN, CDR2 SYDVKM. The CDR3 has 14 residues. With V trimmed by 7 bases and J by 8 bases, 13 bases remained unmatched. CDR3 sequence (DNA): TGTGCCAGCACCCCCACAGGGGCGAATAGAGGCTACACCTTC. It codes for CASTPTGANRGYTF.

This sequence joins TRBV4-3 and TRBJ2-4; D tentatively reads TRBD1 or TRBD2 (6 bases each). The CDR3 length is 17 residues. V lost 0 bases to trimming and J lost 5 bases, with 17 bases between them. CDR1 and CDR2 from the germline V gene are LGHNA and YSLEER. For the CDR3, the DNA is TGCGCCAGCAGCCAAGACCTACCGGGAAGGGGGGAAAACATTCAGTACTTC. It yields the protein CASSQDLPGRGENIQYF.

This chain connects TRBV27 to TRBJ1-2, with 9 bases fitting TRBD1. CDR3 length equals 15 residues. V lost 5 bases and J lost 4; bases outside the gene matches: 8. Looked up from germline, CDR1 is MNHEY and CDR2 is SMNVEV (reference sequence). CDR3 residues: CASSRRQGERYGYTF. CDR3 nucleotides: TGTGCCAGCAGTCGGAGACAGGGGGAGCGCTATGGCTACACCTTC.

The V call is TRBV9, the J call TRBJ2-5; no reliable D call. From germline, CDR1 is SGDLS and CDR2 YYNGEE. V was cut by 0 bases and J by 4 bases, with 7 bases left in between. The CDR3 consists of 13 residues. The CDR3 loop reads CASSVAPSETQYF. The CDR3 DNA follows: TGTGCCAGCAGCGTAGCCCCGTCAGAGACCCAGTACTTC.

The chain employs TRBV4-2 and TRBJ2-7, with TRBD2 matching 7 bases. This CDR3 has 18 amino acids. After removal of 0 bases from V and 2 bases from J, the junction contained 13 bases not matched to a gene. The germline CDR1 and CDR2 sequences are LGHNA and YNFKEQ. The CDR3 nucleotides read TGTGCCAGCAGCCAAGACCTTCACCGGAGTGGGGGGGCCTACGAGCAGTACTTC. It codes for CASSQDLHRSGGAYEQYF.

With respect to this clone: The sample has other DNA sequences that encode this CDR3 too. V is TRBV6-1 and J is TRBJ1-2; D possibly corresponds to TRBD1 (6 bases). With 4 bases removed from V and 5 bases from J, the gap between germline ends came to 8 bases. Germline V lookup: CDR1 MNHNS, CDR2 SASEGT. The CDR3 extends over 12 amino acids. In DNA, the CDR3 is TGTGCCAGCAGTGTGCAGGGGTATGGCTACACCTTC. Translated: CASSVQGYGYTF.

The sample holds a few counts of this clone. The V and J genes are TRBV19 and TRBJ2-7, with 14 bases identical to TRBD2. J gave up 3 bases and V 6 bases, and 4 bases lay outside the gene matches. The germline V gene encodes CDR1 LNHDA and CDR2 SQIVND (reference sequence). The CDR3 runs to 15 residues. This CDR3 is CASSRLAGGFYEQYF. The DNA for the CDR3 is TGTGCCAGTAGCCGACTAGCGGGAGGGTTCTACGAGCAGTACTTC.

This clone was picked up a small number of times. Other DNA sequences within the sample encode an identical CDR3. J is TRBJ1-1 and V is TRBV29-1; 11 bases agree with TRBD1. The V gene's germline CDR1 is SQVTM and CDR2 ANQGSEA. The ends lost 7 bases at V and 6 bases at J; junction bases unmatched: 4. CDR3 length: 12 amino acids. The CDR3 reads CSGGQGASEAFF. Here the CDR3 DNA reads TGCAGCGGCGGACAGGGGGCCTCTGAAGCTTTCTTT.

In its sample, this clone was seen a few times. This chain uses TRBV9 with TRBJ2-7; D assignment may be TRBD1 or TRBD2 (5 bases each). V lost 3 bases, J lost 5 bases, and 18 bases lay in between. The CDR3 has 15 residues. The V gene's germline CDR1 is SGDLS and CDR2 YYNGEE. The CDR3 region has the DNA TGTGCCAGCAGCGAGGGACCTCAAGACTTCCACGAGCAGTACTTC. As protein: CASSEGPQDFHEQYF.

V is TRBV9 and J is TRBJ2-7; no reliable D call. Germline V gives CDR1 SGDLS, CDR2 YYNGEE. Trimming left V 0 bases short and J 7 bases short, with 14 bases between. The CDR3 length is 14 residues. The CDR3 DNA reads TGTGCCAGCAGCGTAGTTCCAGGCTTTGCAGAGCAGTACTTC. Its translation: CASSVVPGFAEQYF.

This clone came up a few times. The J gene is TRBJ2-5, the V gene TRBV5-8; no definite D call. Trimming pared 4 bases from V and 5 bases from J, leaving 9 bases between. The CDR3 extends over 12 amino acids. The germline V gene has CDR1 SGHTS and CDR2 YDEGEE. CDR3 sequence: CASSLSGETQYF. DNA of the CDR3: TGTGCCAGCAGCCTGAGTGGGGAGACCCAGTACTTC.

Points on this clone: Other nucleotide sequences in the sample specify the same CDR3. The chain recombines TRBV11-2 with TRBJ1-3, with no clear D. Germline lookup yields CDR1 SGHAT and CDR2 FQNNGV. The CDR3 has 13 residues. V shed 1 base and J shed 4 bases, with 5 bases lying between them. CDR3 protein: CASSLVAGNTIYF. In DNA form, the CDR3 reads TGTGCCAGCAGCTTAGTAGCGGGAAACACCATATATTTT.

This clone was counted only a few times. The chain combines TRBV4-1 with TRBJ2-1; 12 nucleotides align to TRBD1. This CDR3 contains 15 residues. The germline V gene encodes CDR1 MGHRA and CDR2 YSYEKL. Trimming at V came to 4 bases and at J to 9 bases, leaving 7 bases not matched to a gene. CDR3 loop: CASSRGQGAYGEQFF. DNA for the CDR3: TGCGCCAGCAGCCGGGGACAGGGGGCGTATGGTGAGCAGTTCTTC.

This clone has only one observation. V is TRBV2 and J is TRBJ2-2; a weak D match, TRBD2 (5 bases). Per germline, CDR1 SNHLY and CDR2 FYNNEI. With 6 bases removed from V and 6 bases from J, the gap between germline ends came to 14 bases. CDR3 length: 14 amino acids. This CDR3 is CASSGVSSPGELFF. CDR3 DNA sequence: TGTGCCAGCAGCGGGGTCTCTAGTCCCGGGGAGCTGTTTTTT.

This chain links TRBV2 with TRBJ2-5; no firm D call. Germline V CDR1 and CDR2: SNHLY, FYNNEI. The CDR3 contains 15 residues. Trimming removed 4 bases from V and 5 bases from J, with 17 bases in between. The CDR3 DNA reads TGTGCCAGCAGTGCCGGGCGCCAGGTTTGGGAGACCCAGTACTTC. Translation: CASSAGRQVWETQYF.

The chain links TRBV7-2 to TRBJ2-1, with TRBD2 as a possible D gene (6 bases). The CDR3 contains 15 residues. Germline lookup yields CDR1 SGHTA and CDR2 FQGNSA. V dropped 3 bases and J dropped 1 base, with 10 bases sitting between them. CDR3 DNA sequence: TGTGCCAGCAGCTTCGGACTACCATCCTACAATGAGCAGTTCTTC. This encodes CASSFGLPSYNEQFF.

As regards this clone: This sample includes further DNA sequences coding for the same CDR3. The CDR3: CASSFGRGNQPQHF. The CDR3 coding sequence is TGTGCCAGCAGTTTCGGGCGGGGCAATCAGCCCCAGCATTTT. V and J are TRBV28 and TRBJ1-5; D unresolved. Germline CDR1 is MDHEN and CDR2 is SYDVKM. The germline V and J ends were trimmed by 3 bases and 2 bases, with 8 bases remaining between them. The CDR3 is made up of 14 amino acids.

The genes are TRBV2 and TRBJ2-7; D unresolved. Germline lookup yields CDR1 SNHLY and CDR2 FYNNEI. Trimming took 7 bases from V and 0 from J, leaving 7 bases between them. The CDR3 is 12 residues long. In nucleotides, the CDR3 is TGTGCCAGCATTGGGCTCTCCTACGAGCAGTACTTC. Translating it yields CASIGLSYEQYF.

The chain couples TRBV7-9 to TRBJ2-5, with D tentatively TRBD1 (6 bases). The J call may be faulty, since TRBJ2-7 better matches the DNA end. The CDR3 contains 15 residues. Per germline, CDR1 SEHNR and CDR2 FQNEAQ (reference sequence). This CDR3 is CASTEQGAPTYEQYF. As DNA, the CDR3 is TGTGCCAGCACCGAACAGGGTGCCCCTACCTACGAGCAGTACTTC.

The genes are TRBV6-5 and TRBJ1-6, with D hard to call. Germline V CDR1 and CDR2: MNHEY, SVGAGI. The V gene lost 2 bases and the J gene lost 7 bases, with 9 bases spanning the gap. This CDR3 spans 14 amino acids. This CDR3 reads CASSYNSPNSPLHF. The CDR3 region has the DNA TGTGCCAGCAGTTACAATTCACCCAATTCACCCCTCCACTTT.

V is TRBV10-1 and J is TRBJ2-1; D might be TRBD1 (5 bases). CDR3 length equals 14 residues. V shed 2 bases and J shed 6 bases, with 11 bases lying between them. CDR1 is WNHNN and CDR2 is SYGVQD in the germline V gene (reference sequence). CDR3 sequence: CASSEGFQGNEQFF. In nucleotides, the CDR3 is TGCGCCAGCAGTGAGGGGTTTCAGGGCAATGAGCAGTTCTTC.

This CDR3 reads CASSLGFGNEKLFF. The CDR3 bases are TGTGCCAGCAGCTTAGGATTTGGGAATGAAAAACTGTTTTTT. The gene calls are TRBV7-9 and TRBJ1-4, with D uncertain. CDR3 length: 14 residues. V was trimmed by 1 base and J by 5 bases, leaving 8 bases between them. Per germline, CDR1 SEHNR and CDR2 FQNEAQ (reference sequence).

Only one count was recorded for this clone. The rearrangement uses TRBV5-4 and TRBJ2-3, with D unclear. V lost 4 bases and J lost 2, with 5 bases in between. CDR1 is SGHNT and CDR2 is YYREEE in the germline V gene (reference sequence). The CDR3 contains 12 residues. The CDR3 sequence is CASSPATDTQYF. The CDR3 DNA sequence: TGTGCCAGCAGCCCAGCCACAGATACGCAGTATTTT.

This chain links TRBV7-9 with TRBJ1-2; D gene unclear. The germline CDR1 and CDR2 sequences are SEHNR and FQNEAQ (reference sequence). V lost 5 bases and J 4 bases, leaving 14 bases between the germline ends. This CDR3 is built from 14 residues. The CDR3 sequence is CASSIRTESYGYTF. The CDR3 DNA reads TGTGCCAGCAGCATCCGGACGGAGAGCTATGGCTACACCTTC.

The rearrangement links TRBV2 to TRBJ2-3, with D maybe TRBD2 (7 bases). The length of the CDR3 is 14 residues. Germline V CDR1 and CDR2: SNHLY, FYNNEI. V dropped 2 bases and J dropped 10 bases, with 16 bases sitting between them. For the CDR3, the DNA is TGTGCCAGCAGTGAACGGGGCGGGGGCCCCTCGCAGTATTTT. Its translation: CASSERGGGPSQYF.